This TCR beta chain was retrieved from a study of radiation and T cells in renal cell carcinoma. Study observations and caveats: Dominant CDR3 motifs occupied more repertoire in irradiated than control tumors.

As for this clone: The antigen is undetermined.

Measured with immunoSEQ multiplex PCR; TCRdb has only the in-frame clones, and not every one. The sample lists fewer than 25,000 clones, roughly half occurring once. Treatment defined: treatment-naive control, cytoreductive nephrectomy. Control tumors came from treatment-naive patients without prior radiation. Control tumor donors were several females and 11 males, median age 57 years. Trimming took 8 bases from V and 10 from J, leaving 13 bases between them. The CDR3 length is 11 residues. Per germline, CDR1 LGHNA and CDR2 YSLEER. The chain couples TRBV4-3 to TRBJ2-3; D unclear. The TCR was taken from a human donor with renal cell carcinoma. Sequenced here: tumor tissue, sampled from a patient whose treatment was nephrectomy without radiotherapy. CDR3 in DNA: TGCGCCAGCGGTCTGGCGTATGCGCAGTATTTT. It yields the protein CASGLAYAQYF.